Described below is a single T cell receptor beta chain sequence and its context. V lost 5 bases and J lost 7, with 9 bases in between. The V gene's germline CDR1 is MNHEY and CDR2 SMNVEV (reference sequence). The CDR3 has 13 amino acids. The record originates from a study of blood T cell repertoires in COVID-19. Looking at the study overall: The cDNA or gDNA used as material had been derived from T cells, B-cell-depleted T cells, or PBMCs.

Per the study methods: Amplification from reference gene primers served as the basis for estimated nucleated cell counts. Using immunoSEQ multiplex PCR, the repertoire was profiled, and TCRdb retains in-frame clones only, with some absent. The V and J calls and clone size come from that table; D and trimming were worked out from the DNA. The sample yields about 96,000 clones, roughly 84% seen once. The chain carries TRBV27 and TRBJ1-6, with a weak D call TRBD1 (5 bases). This receptor was taken from a woman aged 60-75 years with acute or convalescent COVID-19. Material: peripheral blood. CDR3: CASSRGQNSPLHF. CDR3 coding DNA: TGTGCCAGCAGTAGGGGCCAGAATTCACCCCTCCACTTT.